The clone carrying this TCR beta chain was recorded at least ten times. The sample comes from a study of blood T cell repertoires in COVID-19. Study at large: Spain, Italy and the United States supplied samples that represented acute and convalescent COVID-19. PBMCs, B-cell-depleted T cells, or T cells provided the cDNA or gDNA that made up the material.

Sequenced by immunoSEQ multiplex PCR; TCRdb stores in-frame clones only, minus some. This sample has hundreds of thousands of clones; approximately 78% occur once, and the top ten carry approximately 13%. This CDR3 region has 11 residues. Germline assignment: CDR1 SGHTA and CDR2 FQGNSA. Between the trimmed V and J ends, which lost 8 bases and 4 bases, there was a span of 9 bases. The TCR sequence derives from a woman in her sixties or seventies with active or convalescent COVID-19. The sequencing sample was made of peripheral blood. V gene TRBV7-2 combines with J gene TRBJ2-7, with D tentatively TRBD2 (6 bases). CDR3 sequence reads: CASLGGYEQYF. Written as DNA, the CDR3 is TGTGCCAGCTTGGGGGGTTACGAGCAGTACTTC. Together with reference TRBV7-2 and TRBJ2-7, the CDR3 gives the full variable domain: GAGVSQSPSNKVTEKGKDVELRCDPISGHTALYWYRQSLGQGLEFLIYFQGNSAPDKSGLPSDRFSAERTGGSVSTLTIQRTQQEDSAVYLCASLGGYEQYFGPGTRLTVT.